These 20 T cell receptor beta chains came from one sample sequenced in a study of glioma-infiltrating T cells. Amplification of TCR alpha and beta CDR3 regions from RNA used iRepertoire nested multiplex PCR. TCRdb re-analysed the multiplex PCR reads in MiXCR, keeping a single row per CDR3 protein. This sample yields roughly 190,000 distinct CDR3 sequences, of which over 25% are seen a single time; roughly 21% belongs to the top ten. Sample: glioma tissue, nonneoplastic brain tissue, or PBMCs (not recorded which). These receptors were obtained from a human donor with low-grade glioma or glioblastoma, undergoing nonglioma brain surgery, or in good health (not recorded which).

This clonotype occurred many times. This chain connects TRBV18 to TRBJ2-7; D unresolved. Trimming left V 3 bases short and J 2 bases short, with 5 bases between. Germline CDR1 is KGHSH and CDR2 is LQKENI. The CDR3 is 12 residues long. The DNA of the CDR3 is TGTGCCAGCTCACCCGGAGCCTACGAGCAGTACTTC. It codes for CASSPGAYEQYF.

This clonotype was seen many times. This chain uses TRBV2 with TRBJ1-5, with 8 bases lining up with TRBD1. Germline lookup yields CDR1 SNHLY and CDR2 FYNNEI. Trimming cost V 6 bases and J 4 bases; bases outside gene matches: 5. The CDR3 is made up of 14 amino acids. The CDR3 nucleotides are TGTGCCAGCAGCGGGACAGGCGGAAATCAGCCCCAGCATTTT. This codes for CASSGTGGNQPQHF. Together with reference TRBV2 and TRBJ1-5, the CDR3 gives the full variable domain: EPEVTQTPSHQVTQMGQEVILRCVPISNHLYFYWYRQILGQKVEFLVSFYNNEISEKSEIFDDQFSVERPDGSNFTLKIRSTKLEDSAMYFCASSGTGGNQPQHFGDGTRLSIL.

V and J are TRBV5-6 and TRBJ1-1; D is possibly TRBD1 (6 bases). Trimming removed 2 bases at V and 4 bases at J, with 12 bases between. Germline CDR1 reads SGHDT; CDR2 reads YYEEEE. The CDR3 spans 14 residues. DNA for the CDR3: TGTGCCAGCAGCTTTTCCCGGGGGCGCACTGAAGCTTTCTTT. Amino acids: CASSFSRGRTEAFF.

V usage is TRBV7-9 and J usage is TRBJ2-1; D possibly corresponds to TRBD2 (6 bases). Trimming removed 5 bases from V and 1 base from J, with 12 bases in between. The CDR3 runs 15 residues. Per the germline V gene, CDR1 is SEHNR and CDR2 is FQNEAQ (reference sequence). CDR3 in amino acids: CASSRWGRSYNEQFF. CDR3 DNA sequence: TGTGCCAGCAGCCGATGGGGGAGGTCCTACAATGAGCAGTTCTTC.

This clonotype was picked up many times. This chain joins TRBV6-2 or TRBV6-3 and TRBJ2-1; 10 bases are shared with TRBD2. J lost 8 bases, V lost 7 bases, and 11 bases had no gene match. This CDR3 has 15 residues. The germline gives CDR1 MNHEY, CDR2 SVGEGT. The CDR3 sequence: CASTPALAGLDEQFF. The CDR3 nucleotides are TGTGCCAGCACCCCTGCACTAGCGGGGTTGGATGAGCAGTTCTTC.

As for this clonotype: Here the CDR3 omits its conserved ending phenylalanine or tryptophan, so a read error is the likely source. The DNA is omitted, as the CDR3 cannot be located on it reliably, and the CDR3 follows TCRdb's listing. The chain joins TRBV28 to TRBJ2-7; TRBD2 is taken as the D call from the table, unchecked against the DNA. 12 amino acids form the CDR3, both terminal residues included. Germline V gene sequence: CDR1 MDHEN, CDR2 SYDVKM. The CDR3 reads CASRPLSGGYHL.

Of note for this clonotype: The germline gene is not matched at one end of the junction; a read error may be the cause. This rearrangement joins TRBV6-6 to TRBJ2-3, with TRBD2 matching 9 bases. CDR3 length equals 15 residues. Germline V gives CDR1 MNHNY, CDR2 SVGAGI (reference sequence). Here the CDR3 reads CASSYLAGRTDKQYF. The DNA for the CDR3 is TGTGCCAGCAGTTACCTAGCGGGAAGAACAGATAAGCAGTATTTT.

The table lists this clonotype with many counts. This sequence joins TRBV15 and TRBJ2-1, with 7 bases matching TRBD2. V lost 5 bases and J lost 13; bases outside the gene matches: 8. CDR1 and CDR2 from the germline V gene are LNHNV and YYDKDF (reference sequence). This CDR3 has 12 amino acids. Here the CDR3 reads CATSGITSVQFF. CDR3 nucleotides: TGTGCCACCAGCGGGATCACTAGCGTTCAGTTCTTC.

The table lists this clonotype with many counts. The rearrangement links TRBV25-1 to TRBJ1-3; D perhaps matches TRBD1 (5 bases). The V and J ends lost 6 bases and 0 bases respectively, with 12 bases between them. This CDR3 contains 15 residues. Germline values: CDR1 MGHDK, CDR2 SYGVNS. The CDR3 spells CASSRGTASGNTIYF. For the CDR3, the DNA is TGTGCCAGCAGCCGCGGGACGGCCTCTGGAAACACCATATATTTT. Full variable domain (missing parts from reference TRBV25-1 and TRBJ1-3): EADIYQTPRYLVIGTGKKITLECSQTMGHDKMYWYQQDPGMELHLIHYSYGVNSTEKGDLSSESTVSRIRTEHFPLTLESARPSHTSQYLCASSRGTASGNTIYFGEGSWLTVV.

In the case of this clonotype: This may be a read error: a much more frequent sequence differs by one nucleotide. Written as DNA, the CDR3 is TGTGCCAGCAGATTAGTTCCTGGGGAGGATGGCTACACCTTC. Its translation: CASRLVPGEDGYTF. The V gene is TRBV7-9, the J gene TRBJ1-2; D not resolved. Germline-derived CDR1 and CDR2 are SEHNR and FQNEAQ (reference sequence). The CDR3 has 14 residues.

This clonotype was detected many times. CDR3 region: CASSAGTSIRETQYF. The CDR3 bases are TGTGCCAGCAGCGCCGGGACTAGCATCCGGGAGACCCAGTACTTC. V usage is TRBV6-1 and J usage is TRBJ2-5; 9 nucleotides match TRBD2. Germline-derived CDR1 and CDR2 are MNHNS and SASEGT. V gave up 6 bases and J gave up 5 bases; unmatched junction bases: 10. This CDR3 has 15 amino acids.

Remarks on this clonotype: At one boundary the junction diverges from the germline segment, which might be a read error. The chain links TRBV20-1 to TRBJ1-6; 7 bases are shared with TRBD1. In germline, CDR1 is DFQATT, CDR2 SNEGSKA (reference sequence). The CDR3 spans 13 residues. CDR3 in amino acids: CSSKTGNNLPLHF. Here the CDR3 DNA reads TGCAGTTCGAAGACAGGGAATAATTTACCCCTCCACTTT.

This clonotype was counted ten times or more. The chain couples TRBV19 to TRBJ2-5, with D perhaps assigned TRBD1 or TRBD2 (5 bases each). Per the germline V gene, CDR1 is LNHDA and CDR2 is SQIVND (reference sequence). The V end was cut by 8 bases, the J end by 5 bases, with 15 bases between. The CDR3 is made up of 13 amino acids. This chain's CDR3 is CASGVNEGETQYF. Written as DNA, the CDR3 is TGTGCCAGTGGAGTAAACGAGGGGGAGACCCAGTACTTC.

A few counts support this clonotype. This sequence joins TRBV5-1 and TRBJ2-1, with 7 positions matching TRBD2. The CDR3 runs 13 residues. Germline V gene data show CDR1 as SGHRS and CDR2 as YFSETQ. The V and J ends lost 5 bases and 6 bases, in that order; junction bases with no gene match: 5. The CDR3 protein is CASRGTTTNEQFF. CDR3 in DNA: TGCGCCAGCAGGGGGACTACTACCAATGAGCAGTTCTTC.

There are many counts of this clonotype. The chain recombines TRBV7-2 with TRBJ2-5; tentatively, D is TRBD2 (6 bases). The CDR3 is made up of 16 amino acids. Germline CDR1 SGHTA, CDR2 FQGNSA. The V and J ends lost 0 bases and 5 bases respectively, with 16 bases between them. The DNA of the CDR3 is TGTGCCAGCAGCTTAGCGCCGGTACCCCGGGGGGAGACCCAGTACTTC. Protein product: CASSLAPVPRGETQYF.

This clonotype occurred many times. V usage is TRBV6-1 and J usage is TRBJ2-4, with 9 bases matching TRBD1. Trimming removed 11 bases from V and 2 bases from J; junction bases left unmatched: 4. The CDR3 runs to 13 residues. Germline V gene sequence: CDR1 MNHNS, CDR2 SASEGT. CDR3 in DNA: TGTGCCGGAGGACAGGGGCCCAAAAACATTCAGTACTTC. It codes for CAGGQGPKNIQYF.

On this clonotype: Compared with germline, one end of the junction differs, possibly owing to a read error. The rearrangement links TRBV4-1 to TRBJ2-2; TRBD2 aligns across 9 bases. The CDR3 has 18 amino acids. The germline V gene has CDR1 MGHRA and CDR2 YSYEKL. The chain's CDR3 is CASSTIGVTSGGTGGLFF. Here the CDR3 DNA reads TGCGCCAGCAGCACAATAGGGGTGACTAGCGGAGGGACCGGGGGGCTGTTTTTT.

V gene TRBV12-3 or TRBV12-4 combines with J gene TRBJ2-1, with 10 bases aligning to TRBD2. V trimming: 7 bases; J trimming: 6 bases; junction bases outside the gene matches: 9. This CDR3 has 15 residues. CDR3 protein: CASMVTSGIFNEQFF. The CDR3 DNA reads TGTGCCAGCATGGTAACTAGCGGGATCTTCAATGAGCAGTTCTTC.

As regards this clonotype: Given a much more abundant clone one base away, this may be a read error. The chain uses TRBV25-1 and TRBJ1-4, with 10 bases aligning to TRBD1. The CDR3 sequence is 17 residues long. The J segment lost 9 bases and the V segment lost 2 bases, leaving 12 bases of the junction unmatched. Germline-derived CDR1 and CDR2 are MGHDK and SYGVNS. The CDR3 DNA reads as TGTGCCAGCAGTGAAACATATGACAGGGGGCAATCTCAAAAACTGTTTTTT. Its protein product is CASSETYDRGQSQKLFF.

This clonotype was detected many times. The DNA for the CDR3 is TGTGCCAGCAGCTTAGATTCAGGGTTGGGGAATGAGCAGTTCTTC. This translates into CASSLDSGLGNEQFF. V and J are TRBV7-9 and TRBJ2-1, with a weak D call TRBD1 (5 bases). The V gene's germline CDR1 is SEHNR and CDR2 FQNEAQ (reference sequence). The V and J ends lost 1 base and 7 bases respectively, with 14 bases between them. The CDR3 is made up of 15 amino acids.